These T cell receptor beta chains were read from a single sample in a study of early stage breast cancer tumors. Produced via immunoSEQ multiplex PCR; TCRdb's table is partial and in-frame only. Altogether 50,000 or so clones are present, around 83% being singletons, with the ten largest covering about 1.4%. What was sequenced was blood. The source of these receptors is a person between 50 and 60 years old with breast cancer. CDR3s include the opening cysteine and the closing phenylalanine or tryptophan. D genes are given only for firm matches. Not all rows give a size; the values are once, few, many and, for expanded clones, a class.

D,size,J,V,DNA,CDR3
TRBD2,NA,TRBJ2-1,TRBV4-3,TGCGCCAGCAGCCATTTAGCGGGAGGGCTCTACAATGAGCAGTTCTTC,CASSHLAGGLYNEQFF
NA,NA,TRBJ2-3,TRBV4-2,TGTGCCAGCAGCCATGCCGGGCGGGGCGAAGATACGCAGTATTTT,CASSHAGRGEDTQYF
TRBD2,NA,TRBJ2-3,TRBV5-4,TGTGCCAGCAGCTTGAATACGGGAGGGCCCGGAGATACGCAGTATTTT,CASSLNTGGPGDTQYF
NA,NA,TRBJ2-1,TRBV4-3,TGCGCCAGCAGCCAAAGGTTAAGCTCCTACAATGAGCAGTTCTTC,CASSQRLSSYNEQFF
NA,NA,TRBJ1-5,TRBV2,TGTGCCAGCAGGGAGGGAGTTGGTCAGCCCCAGCATTTT,CASREGVGQPQHF
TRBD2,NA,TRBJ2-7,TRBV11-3,TGTGCCAGCAGCTTGACTTCTGGGACTAGCGGGAGTGGTTCCTACGAGCAGTACTTC,CASSLTSGTSGSGSYEQYF
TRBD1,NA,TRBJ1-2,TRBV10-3,TGTGCCATCACAAGGGACAGTCTAAACTATGGCTACACCTTC,CAITRDSLNYGYTF
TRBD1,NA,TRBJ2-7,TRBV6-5,TGTGCCAGCAGTTACTCGAGGGACAGGGGGTTCGAGCAGTACTTC,CASSYSRDRGFEQYF
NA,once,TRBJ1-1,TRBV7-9,TGTGCCAGCAGCTTAGAAAATTTCCGGGTAATGAACACTGAAGCTTTCTTT,CASSLENFRVMNTEAFF
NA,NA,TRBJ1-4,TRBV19,TGTGCCAGTAGTAAGGGTCCACAGGGATCGAGAGCTAATGAAAAACTGTTTTTT,CASSKGPQGSRANEKLFF
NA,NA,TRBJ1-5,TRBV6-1,TGTGCCAGCGTAGGTTATAGCAATCAGCCCCAGCATTTT,CASVGYSNQPQHF
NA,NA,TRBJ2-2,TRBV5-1,TGCGCCAGCAGCTTGGATGGCGGGGGGGAGCTGTTTTTT,CASSLDGGGELFF
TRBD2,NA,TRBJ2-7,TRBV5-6,TGTGCCAGCAGCACTGGGAGCGGGAGCCGGGGCTACGAGCAGTACTTC,CASSTGSGSRGYEQYF
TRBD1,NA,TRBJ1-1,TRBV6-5,TGTGCCAGCAGGGACAGGGGAGGGGACACTGAAGCTTTCTTT,CASRDRGGDTEAFF
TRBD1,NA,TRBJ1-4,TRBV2,TGTGCCAGCAGTGAACTGGGACAGAGTAATGAAAAACTGTTTTTT,CASSELGQSNEKLFF
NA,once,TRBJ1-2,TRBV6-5,TGTGCCAGCAGTTCTCAGGGAACCAGTGGCTACACCTTC,CASSSQGTSGYTF
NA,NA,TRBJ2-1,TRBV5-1,TGCGCCAGCAGAGGAGGCAGGCCATACAATGAGCAGTTCTTC,CASRGGRPYNEQFF
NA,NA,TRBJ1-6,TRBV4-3,TGCGCCAGCAGCCAAGATGAACAGGGTACACCCCTCCACTTT,CASSQDEQGTPLHF
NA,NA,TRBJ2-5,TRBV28,TGTGCCAGCAGGGCCCCAGGGGCGGACCAAGAGACCCAGTACTTC,CASRAPGADQETQYF
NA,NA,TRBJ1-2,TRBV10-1,TGCGCCAGCAGTGACACAGGGTATGGCTACACCTTC,CASSDTGYGYTF
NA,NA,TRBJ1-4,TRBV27,TGTGCCAGCAGTCCAACCATACGGGGGACTAATGAAAAACTGTTTTTT,CASSPTIRGTNEKLFF
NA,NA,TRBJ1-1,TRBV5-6,TGTGCCAGCAGCTTGAGGACGGTAGACACTGAAGCTTTCTTT,CASSLRTVDTEAFF
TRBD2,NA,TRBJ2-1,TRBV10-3,TGTGCCATCTTAGCGGGAGACAACAATGAGCAGTTCTTC,CAILAGDNNEQFF
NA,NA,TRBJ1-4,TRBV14,TGTGCCAGCAGCCAAGGCTACGGTATCAATGAAAAACTGTTTTTT,CASSQGYGINEKLFF
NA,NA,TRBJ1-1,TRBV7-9,TGTGCCAGCAGCTTAGCGCTGTGGCCCCGGAACACTGAAGCTTTCTTT,CASSLALWPRNTEAFF
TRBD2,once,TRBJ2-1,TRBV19,TGTGCCAGTAGTACCTTCGGAGCGGGGGGGGGTAGTGAGCAGTTCTTC,CASSTFGAGGGSEQFF
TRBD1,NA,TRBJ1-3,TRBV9,TGTGCCAGCAGCCAGGGGGGTCTTGCTGGAAACACCATATATTTT,CASSQGGLAGNTIYF
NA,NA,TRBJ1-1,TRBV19,TGTGCCAGTAGTCCTTGGACAACGGGGAACACTGAAGCTTTCTTT,CASSPWTTGNTEAFF
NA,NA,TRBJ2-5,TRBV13,TGTGCCAGCAGCTTAGGTGAGGGGCCCGCGAGAGAGACCCAGTACTTC,CASSLGEGPARETQYF
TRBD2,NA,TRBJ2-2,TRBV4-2,TGTGCCAGCAGCCAATATGCCCAGCGGGAGCGCACCGGGGAGCTGTTTTTT,CASSQYAQRERTGELFF
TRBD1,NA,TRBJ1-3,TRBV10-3,TGTGCCTCTACCCCGGACAGGACCGGGGGAAACACCATATATTTT,CASTPDRTGGNTIYF
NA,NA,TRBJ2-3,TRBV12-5,TGTGCTAGTGGCCCCGGTCTCCCAGGACCTAGCACAGATACGCAGTATTTT,CASGPGLPGPSTDTQYF
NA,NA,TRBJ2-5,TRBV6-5,TGTGCCAGCAGTCAGATGACAGGTGGGGGGACCCAGTACTTC,CASSQMTGGGTQYF
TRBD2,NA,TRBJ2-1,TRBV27,TGTGCCAGCAGTTTATCGTCTCAAGCTAGCGGGAGAGGTAATGAGCAGTTCTTC,CASSLSSQASGRGNEQFF
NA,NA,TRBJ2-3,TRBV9,TGTGCCAGCAGCGGGGGACTTCTCTCGGATACGCAGTATTTT,CASSGGLLSDTQYF
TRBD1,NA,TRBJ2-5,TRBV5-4,TGTGCCAGCAGTCCCACAGGGGGCGGAGGAGAGACCCAGTACTTC,CASSPTGGGGETQYF
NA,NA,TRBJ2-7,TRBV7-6,TGTGCCAGCAGCTTAGGAGCGACAGTAGGGGAGCAGTACTTC,CASSLGATVGEQYF
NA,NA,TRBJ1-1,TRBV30,TGTGCCTGGAGGGACGGGGGCACTGAAGCTTTCTTT,CAWRDGGTEAFF
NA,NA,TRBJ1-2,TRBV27,TGTGCCAGCAGTTTAGAGACAGGACCTAACTATGGCTACACCTTC,CASSLETGPNYGYTF
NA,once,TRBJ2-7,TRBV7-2,TGTGCCAGCAGCTTAGATAGCCCTCTGCAGTACTTC,CASSLDSPLQYF
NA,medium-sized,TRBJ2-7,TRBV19,TGTGCCAGTAGTACCGGGACGTCTAGCTCCTACGAGCAGTACTTC,CASSTGTSSSYEQYF
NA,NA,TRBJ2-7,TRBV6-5,TGTGCCAGCAGTTACTCCGGGGGATCTCCCTACGAGCAGTACTTC,CASSYSGGSPYEQYF
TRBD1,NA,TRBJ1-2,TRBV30,TGTGCCTGGAGTTTTAGGGGGCAAGGCTACACCTTC,CAWSFRGQGYTF
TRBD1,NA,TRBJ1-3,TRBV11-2,TGTGCCGTCCCGACAGGGTCACGGTCTGGAAACACCATATATTTT,CAVPTGSRSGNTIYF
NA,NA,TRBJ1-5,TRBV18,TGTGCCAGCTCACCACCGGGAAAGGGCAATCAGCCCCAGCATTTT,CASSPPGKGNQPQHF
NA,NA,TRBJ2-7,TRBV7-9,TGTGCCAGCAGCTTAGTAGCGGCAACCTACGAGCAGTACTTC,CASSLVAATYEQYF
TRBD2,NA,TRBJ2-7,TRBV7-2,TGTGCCAGCAGCTTCCCGGGACTAGCAGATCGGTCCTACGAGCAGTACTTC,CASSFPGLADRSYEQYF
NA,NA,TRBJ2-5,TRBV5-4,TGTGCCAGCAGCCCCGACCCCCAAGAGACCCAGTACTTC,CASSPDPQETQYF
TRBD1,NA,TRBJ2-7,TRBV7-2,TGTGCCAGCAGCGTGGGACAGCCATACGAGCAGTACTTC,CASSVGQPYEQYF
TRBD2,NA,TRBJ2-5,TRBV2,TGTGCCAGCAGTGAAGCGCCTAGCGGGTATTGGGGGACCCAGTACTTC,CASSEAPSGYWGTQYF
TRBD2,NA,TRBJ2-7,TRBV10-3,TGTGCCACCATGCCTGCTAGCGGGGGGACCTACGAGCAGTACTTC,CATMPASGGTYEQYF
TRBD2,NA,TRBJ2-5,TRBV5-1,TGCGCCAGCAGCTTCGCTAGCGGGGGGGCTGAGGAGACCCAGTACTTC,CASSFASGGAEETQYF
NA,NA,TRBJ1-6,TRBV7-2,TGTGCCAGCAGCGGGGACATTATCTCACCCCTCCACTTT,CASSGDIISPLHF
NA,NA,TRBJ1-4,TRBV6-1,TGTGCCAGCAGTGTCCGACAGGCGGGGGAAAAACTGTTTTTT,CASSVRQAGEKLFF
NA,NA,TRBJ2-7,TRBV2,TGTGCCAGCAGCCTACCCGCGGTTATGTCCTACGAGCAGTACTTC,CASSLPAVMSYEQYF